A single sample is the source of the 28 T cell receptor beta chains below, sequenced in a study of CD8+CD57+ T cells in acquired aplastic anemia. Genomic DNA, serving as template, underwent TCR beta VDJ and CDR3 profiling. TCRdb re-called the reads through MiXCR, storing one row per CDR3 protein. The sample lists roughly 420,000 distinct CDR3 sequences, about two thirds seen once, with under 4.5% in the top ten. Sequencing input: sorted CD4+, CD8+, or CD8+CD57+ T cells (not recorded which) from PBMCs. The receptors shown here come from a human donor in good health, serving as a control.

The chain combines TRBV13 with TRBJ1-4, with D possibly being TRBD1 (5 bases). CDR1 and CDR2 (germline): PRHDT, FYEKMQ (reference sequence). The CDR3 is 15 amino acids. V was cut by 6 bases and J by 7 bases, with 18 bases left in between. CDR3 protein: CASRQAWTRGEKLFF. CDR3 DNA: TGTGCCAGCAGACAAGCCTGGACAAGGGGTGAAAAACTGTTTTTT.

The chain is built from TRBV25-1 and TRBJ2-7; possibly TRBD1 or TRBD2 for D (5 bases each). In germline, CDR1 is MGHDK, CDR2 SYGVNS. Trimming removed 3 bases from V and 4 bases from J, with 13 bases in between. The CDR3 is 14 amino acids. The DNA for the CDR3 is TGTGCCAGCAGTGACAAGGGGACCGGGTACGAGCAGTACTTC. Its protein product is CASSDKGTGYEQYF.

The CDR3 bases are TGTGCCAGTAGTTTCGCCAGGAACACCGGGGAGCTGTTTTTT. Protein sequence: CASSFARNTGELFF. This chain connects TRBV19 to TRBJ2-2; no definite D call. Germline CDR1 reads LNHDA; CDR2 reads SQIVND (reference sequence). This CDR3 comprises 14 residues. The V gene lost 5 bases and the J gene lost 1 base, with 8 bases spanning the gap.

The chain links TRBV9 to TRBJ1-2; D perhaps matches TRBD1 (5 bases). Germline CDR1 reads SGDLS; CDR2 reads YYNGEE. The V end was cut by 6 bases, the J end by 13 bases, with 16 bases between. The CDR3 length is 11 residues. The CDR3: CASIGRGRFTF. The CDR3 bases are TGTGCCAGCATCGGCCGGGGGAGATTCACCTTC. The variable domain in full, completed from reference TRBV9 and TRBJ1-2, reads DSGVTQTPKHLITATGQRVTLRCSPRSGDLSVYWYQQSLDQGLQFLIQYYNGEERAKGNILERFSAQQFPDLHSELNLSSLELGDSALYFCASIGRGRFTFGSGTRLTVV.

Turning to this clonotype: The junction does not match germline at one end; this may be a read error. This rearrangement joins TRBV9 to TRBJ2-3; no definite D call. Per germline, CDR1 SGDLS and CDR2 YYNGEE. The CDR3 loop spans 13 amino acids. The CDR3 DNA reads as TGTGCCAGCAGCCTACACGCACAGCAGACAAGGGATTTT. Its protein product is CASSLHAQQTRDF.

There are many counts of this clonotype. The chain is built from TRBV6-4 and TRBJ1-6, with D perhaps matching TRBD1 (5 bases). V lost 4 bases, J lost 10 bases, and 20 bases lay in between. Germline V lookup: CDR1 MRHNA, CDR2 SNTAGT. CDR3 length: 16 amino acids. CDR3 sequence reads: CASSVQGIHLGSPLHF. The CDR3 DNA sequence: TGTGCCAGCAGTGTGCAGGGTATCCATTTGGGATCACCCCTCCACTTT.

The rearrangement links TRBV19 to TRBJ1-5; D is unresolved. Trimming stripped 5 bases from V and 7 bases from J, with 12 bases between. Germline lookup yields CDR1 LNHDA and CDR2 SQIVND (reference sequence). The CDR3 covers 13 residues. DNA of the CDR3: TGTGCCAGTAGTGGATGGAGCGGACAGCCCCAGCATTTT. Amino acid sequence: CASSGWSGQPQHF.

About this clonotype itself: One end of the junction fails to match germline, which may point to a read error. J is TRBJ1-6 and V is TRBV15; D is ambiguous. The CDR3 loop spans 14 amino acids. Germline lookup yields CDR1 LNHNV and CDR2 YYDKDF (reference sequence). Here the CDR3 DNA reads TGTGCCAGCAGCAGAAAACCGCAAAATTCCCCCCTCCACTTT. Protein: CASSRKPQNSPLHF.

The chain has TRBV20-1 and TRBJ1-5; D unclear. CDR3 size: 13 residues. V lost 2 bases and J 8 bases, leaving 13 bases between the germline ends. The germline V gene encodes CDR1 DFQATT and CDR2 SNEGSKA (reference sequence). The CDR3 DNA follows: TGCAGTGCTAGAACACAGCCAGACAAGCCCCAGCATTTT. This translates into CSARTQPDKPQHF.

V and J are TRBV5-1 and TRBJ1-5, with D possibly matching TRBD1 (5 bases). The CDR3 is made up of 15 amino acids. The germline V gene encodes CDR1 SGHRS and CDR2 YFSETQ. Between the trimmed V and J ends, which lost 0 bases and 9 bases, there was a span of 16 bases. CDR3 coding DNA: TGCGCCAGCAGCTTGGGCCCGGGGGATGCAGGGCCCCAGCATTTT. Translating it yields CASSLGPGDAGPQHF.

This clonotype appeared a few times. This may come from a read error, since a much larger clone is one base off. The DNA for the CDR3 is TGTGCCAGCAGCTTACTTCTTGGCGGGGGGGATACTTACAATGAGCAGTACTTC. It is translated as CASSLLLGGGDTYNEQYF. The J gene is TRBJ2-7, the V gene TRBV7-9, with 9 bases matching TRBD2. CDR3 length equals 18 residues. Germline trimming cut 2 bases from V and 7 bases from J; bases unmatched to any gene: 18. Germline V gene sequence: CDR1 SEHNR, CDR2 FQNEAQ (reference sequence).

The chain carries TRBV20-1 and TRBJ2-7; 7 bases align to TRBD1. V dropped 6 bases and J dropped 3; count of bases not matched to a gene: 14. Per the germline V gene, CDR1 is DFQATT and CDR2 is SNEGSKA (reference sequence). The CDR3 runs to 15 residues. CDR3 in DNA: TGCAGTGCCCAGGACCTCACAGGGGTCGGCTACGAGCAGTACTTC. Translation gives CSAQDLTGVGYEQYF.

This rearrangement joins TRBV20-1 to TRBJ2-3; 13 bases fit TRBD2. Losses at the gene ends were 1 base for V and 7 bases for J; bases not matched to a gene: 11. Germline V gene sequence: CDR1 DFQATT, CDR2 SNEGSKA (reference sequence). This CDR3 has 17 amino acids. Written as DNA, the CDR3 is TGCAGTGCTAGAGTTATCACTAGCGGGGGGGCCGAGTATACGCAGTATTTT. Translated, it gives CSARVITSGGAEYTQYF.

This clonotype occurred a few times. At one boundary the junction diverges from the germline segment, which might be a read error. J is TRBJ1-6 and V is TRBV5-1; maybe TRBD1 (6 bases). The germline V gene has CDR1 SGHRS and CDR2 YFSETQ. This CDR3 region has 16 residues. This CDR3 is CASSLGGGFFNSPLHF. CDR3 bases: TGTGCCAGCAGCTTAGGGGGGGGGTTCTTTAATTCACCCCTCCACTTT.

This sequence joins TRBV20-1 and TRBJ2-7; no clear D gene. Between the trimmed V and J ends, which lost 0 bases and 11 bases, there was a span of 14 bases. CDR3 size: 12 residues. Germline V lookup: CDR1 DFQATT, CDR2 SNEGSKA (reference sequence). The CDR3 nucleotides are TGCAGTGCTAGAGAGAACGGAAACACCAAGTACTTC. Translation: CSARENGNTKYF.

This clonotype was observed a handful of times. The rearrangement uses TRBV10-3 and TRBJ2-5, with 15 bases lining up with TRBD2. Per germline, CDR1 ENHRY and CDR2 SYGVKD. CDR3 size: 15 residues. The J segment lost 4 bases and the V segment lost 5 bases, leaving 2 bases of the junction unmatched. In DNA form, the CDR3 reads TGTGCCATCAGTACGGGACTAGCGGGGGGAGAGACCCAGTACTTC. Its protein is CAISTGLAGGETQYF.

The rearrangement links TRBV25-1 to TRBJ2-7, with D possibly being TRBD2 (5 bases). The ends were cut back, 5 bases at V and 4 bases at J, with 12 bases in the middle. CDR3 length: 13 amino acids. Germline-derived CDR1 and CDR2 are MGHDK and SYGVNS. CDR3 in amino acids: CASSQRRGYEQYF. CDR3 nucleotides: TGTGCCAGCAGTCAGCGCCGCGGGTACGAGCAGTACTTC.

This clonotype was counted at least ten times. Here the CDR3 reads CASSLTGGKDYGYTF. CDR3 coding DNA: TGTGCCAGCAGTCTAACCGGGGGCAAGGACTATGGCTACACCTTC. The V gene is TRBV7-2, the J gene TRBJ1-2, with D perhaps matching TRBD1 (6 bases). The CDR3 loop spans 15 amino acids. V was clipped by 6 bases and J by 3 bases, with 17 bases between them. Germline V lookup: CDR1 SGHTA, CDR2 FQGNSA.

This clonotype was observed a single time. The rearrangement joins TRBV4-1 to TRBJ1-4; D possibly corresponds to TRBD1 (5 bases). CDR3 length: 12 amino acids. Per germline, CDR1 MGHRA and CDR2 YSYEKL. The CDR3: CSIRVAGEKLFF. CDR3 coding DNA: TGCAGCATCAGGGTTGCAGGGGAAAAACTGTTTTTT.

Concerning this clonotype itself: No conserved phenylalanine or tryptophan ends this CDR3, so it is likely a read error. The V call is TRBV9, the J call TRBJ1-1; D call uncertain. Germline V gene data show CDR1 as SGDLS and CDR2 as YYNGEE. V lost 6 bases, J lost 2 bases, and 8 bases lay in between. The length of the CDR3 is 12 residues. The CDR3, as DNA: TGTGCCAGCACACCATCAAACACTGAAGCTTTCTAT. Protein: CASTPSNTEAFY.

The chain uses TRBV27 and TRBJ1-6; no reliable D call. V lost 2 bases and J lost 9, with 8 bases in between. The CDR3 runs 13 residues. The germline V gene has CDR1 MNHEY and CDR2 SMNVEV (reference sequence). CDR3 residues: CASSLDLFSPLHF. CDR3 in DNA: TGTGCCAGCAGTTTAGACTTGTTTTCACCCCTCCACTTT.

As for this clonotype: The missing conserved phenylalanine or tryptophan at the end of this CDR3 makes a read error likely. The DNA is left out, because the CDR3 cannot be placed on it with certainty; the CDR3 is given as TCRdb lists it. The chain has TRBV7-9 and TRBJ1-1; the table's D call TRBD1 went unverified against the DNA. The CDR3 adds up to 13 amino acids, both ends counted. The germline V gene encodes CDR1 SEHNR and CDR2 FQNEAQ (reference sequence). CDR3 residues: CASSFTGELESGE.

This clonotype was seen ten or more times. The chain couples TRBV29-1 to TRBJ1-2, with 8 bases that match TRBD1. The germline gives CDR1 SQVTM, CDR2 ANQGSEA. CDR3 size: 18 residues. V lost 4 bases to trimming and J lost 5 bases; unmatched junction nucleotides: 21. The CDR3 sequence is CSVVLSPGRDRGWYGYTF. CDR3 nucleotide sequence: TGCAGCGTTGTACTTTCTCCCGGCAGAGACAGGGGTTGGTATGGCTACACCTTC.

The table lists this clonotype with a few counts. CDR3 sequence (DNA): TGTGCCAGCAGCCTTAGGCTACGGGAAAAACTGTTTTTT. Translated, it gives CASSLRLREKLFF. The J gene is TRBJ1-4, the V gene TRBV14; no reliable D call. There are 13 residues in the CDR3. From germline, CDR1 is SGHDN and CDR2 FVKESK. The V and J ends lost 4 bases and 8 bases respectively, with 11 bases between them.

The chain has TRBV20-1 and TRBJ1-3, with 10 bases aligning to TRBD1. In germline, CDR1 is DFQATT, CDR2 SNEGSKA (reference sequence). The CDR3 is made up of 12 amino acids. V lost 7 bases and J lost 6; bases outside the gene matches: 3. The CDR3 DNA sequence: TGCAGTGGGACAGGGGGGTCAAACACCATATATTTT. It specifies CSGTGGSNTIYF.

The CDR3 DNA is TGTGCCAGCAGCGTCCCCTCGCGGGGGGGGAAAGAGACCCAGTACTTC. It encodes CASSVPSRGGKETQYF. V and J are TRBV9 and TRBJ2-5, with TRBD2 matching over 9 bases. Germline V gene data show CDR1 as SGDLS and CDR2 as YYNGEE. The CDR3 runs 16 residues. The V segment lost 2 bases and the J segment 3 bases; nucleotides outside the gene matches: 8.

As for this clonotype: Germline and junction disagree at one end, which may indicate a read error. The chain recombines TRBV7-2 with TRBJ2-5, with D perhaps matching TRBD1 or TRBD2 (5 bases each). Germline CDR1 and CDR2: SGHTA and FQGNSA. The CDR3 totals 14 residues. In nucleotides, the CDR3 is TGTGCCAGCAGCTTTGGACAATACACCGGGGCCCTGTTTTTC. Its protein is CASSFGQYTGALFF.

The chain employs TRBV20-1 and TRBJ2-1; the D is unclear. There are 11 residues in the CDR3. V lost 3 bases and J 10 bases, leaving 10 bases between the germline ends. Germline V gives CDR1 DFQATT, CDR2 SNEGSKA (reference sequence). CDR3 loop: CSASNGREQFF. CDR3 bases: TGCAGTGCTAGTAATGGCAGGGAGCAGTTCTTC.